This T cell receptor beta chain was identified in a study of PD-L1 blockade in urothelial cancer. The overall study: Samples of blood were analyzed 3 weeks (second dose) and 6 weeks after treatment start. A median blood sample held approximately 140,000 T cells and tens of thousands of unique TCRs. Study-wide results and caveats: Blood TCR clonality below the median before treatment was a predictor of better survival.

This clone was recorded only once. Its target is unknown. V shed 7 bases, J shed 6 bases, and the junction held 17 bases outside the gene matches. The CDR3 spans 15 residues. CDR1 is GTSNPN and CDR2 is SVGIG in the germline V gene (reference sequence). Patients presented with locally advanced or metastatic urothelial carcinoma. Clones were read by immunoSEQ multiplex PCR, and TCRdb kept only the in-frame ones, dropping some. The table includes more than 85,000 clones, 90% to 95% detected once. The genes are TRBV30 and TRBJ2-7; 8 bases line up with TRBD1. This clonotype originated in a woman of 80 years or more with urothelial cancer. The material was PBMCs, obtained around atezolizumab (anti-PD-L1) treatment. The CDR3 region is CAYTPSLQGASEQYF. In nucleotides, the CDR3 is TGTGCCTACACGCCCAGTCTCCAGGGGGCAAGCGAGCAGTACTTC.